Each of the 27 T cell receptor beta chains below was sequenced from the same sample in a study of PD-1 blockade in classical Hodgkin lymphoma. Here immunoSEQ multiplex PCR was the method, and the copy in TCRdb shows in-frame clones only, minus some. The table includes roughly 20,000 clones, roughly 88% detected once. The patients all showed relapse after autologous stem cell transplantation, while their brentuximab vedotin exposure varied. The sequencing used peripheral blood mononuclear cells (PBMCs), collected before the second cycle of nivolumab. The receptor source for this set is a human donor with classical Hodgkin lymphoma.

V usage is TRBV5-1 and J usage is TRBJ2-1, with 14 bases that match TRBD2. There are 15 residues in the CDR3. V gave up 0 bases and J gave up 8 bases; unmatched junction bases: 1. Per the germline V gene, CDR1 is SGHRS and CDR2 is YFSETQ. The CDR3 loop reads CASSLGLAGGHEQFF. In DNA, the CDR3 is TGCGCCAGCAGCTTGGGACTAGCGGGGGGGCATGAGCAGTTCTTC.

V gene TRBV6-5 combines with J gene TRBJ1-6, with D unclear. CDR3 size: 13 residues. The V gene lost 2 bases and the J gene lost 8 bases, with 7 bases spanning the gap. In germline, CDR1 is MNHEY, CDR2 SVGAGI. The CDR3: CASSYETHSPLHF. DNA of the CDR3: TGTGCCAGCAGTTACGAGACTCATTCACCCCTCCACTTT.

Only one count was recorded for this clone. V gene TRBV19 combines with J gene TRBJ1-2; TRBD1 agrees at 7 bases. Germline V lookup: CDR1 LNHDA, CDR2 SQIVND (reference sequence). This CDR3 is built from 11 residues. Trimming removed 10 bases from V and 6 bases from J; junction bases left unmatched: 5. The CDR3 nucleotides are TGTGCCACCCAGGGGGGCAATGGCTACACCTTC. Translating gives CATQGGNGYTF.

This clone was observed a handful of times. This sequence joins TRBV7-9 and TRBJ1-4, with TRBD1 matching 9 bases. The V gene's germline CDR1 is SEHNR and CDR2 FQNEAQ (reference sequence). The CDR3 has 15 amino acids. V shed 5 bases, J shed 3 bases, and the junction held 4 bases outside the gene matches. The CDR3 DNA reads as TGTGCCAGCAGCGAACAGGGGGCGCCTAATGAAAAACTGTTTTTT. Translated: CASSEQGAPNEKLFF.

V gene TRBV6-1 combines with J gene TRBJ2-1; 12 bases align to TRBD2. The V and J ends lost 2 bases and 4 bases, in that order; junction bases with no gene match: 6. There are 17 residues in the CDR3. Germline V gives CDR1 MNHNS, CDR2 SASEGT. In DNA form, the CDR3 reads TGTGCCAGCAGTGAACTAGCGGGGGGGCCGGATTACAATGAGCAGTTCTTC. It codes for CASSELAGGPDYNEQFF.

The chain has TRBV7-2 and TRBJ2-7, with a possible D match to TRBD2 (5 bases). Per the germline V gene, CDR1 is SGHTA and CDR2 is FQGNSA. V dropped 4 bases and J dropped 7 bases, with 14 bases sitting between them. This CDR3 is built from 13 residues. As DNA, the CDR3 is TGTGCCAGCAGCTACGACTCCCCGGGGGAGCAGTACTTC. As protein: CASSYDSPGEQYF.

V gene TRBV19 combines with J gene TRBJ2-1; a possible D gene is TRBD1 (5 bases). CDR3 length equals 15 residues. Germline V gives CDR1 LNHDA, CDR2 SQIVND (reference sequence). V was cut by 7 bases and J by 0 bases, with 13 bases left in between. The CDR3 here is CASTKQVNSYNEQFF. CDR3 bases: TGTGCCAGTACGAAACAGGTAAACTCCTACAATGAGCAGTTCTTC.

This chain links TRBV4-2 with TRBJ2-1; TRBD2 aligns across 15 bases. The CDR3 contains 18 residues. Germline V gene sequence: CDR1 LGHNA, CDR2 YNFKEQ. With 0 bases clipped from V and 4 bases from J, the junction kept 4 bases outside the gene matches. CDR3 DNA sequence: TGTGCCAGCAGCCAAGACGGGACTAGCGGGGGGAAATACAATGAGCAGTTCTTC. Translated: CASSQDGTSGGKYNEQFF.

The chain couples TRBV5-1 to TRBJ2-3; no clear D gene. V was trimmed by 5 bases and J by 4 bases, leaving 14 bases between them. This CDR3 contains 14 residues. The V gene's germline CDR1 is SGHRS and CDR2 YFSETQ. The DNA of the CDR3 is TGCGCCAGCAGTATCGGCCCCGCCCCAGATACGCAGTATTTT. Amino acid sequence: CASSIGPAPDTQYF.

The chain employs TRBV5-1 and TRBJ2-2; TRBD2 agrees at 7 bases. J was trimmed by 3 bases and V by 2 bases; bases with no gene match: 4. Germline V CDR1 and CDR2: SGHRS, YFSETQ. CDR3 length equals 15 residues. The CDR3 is CASSFDGGYTGELFF. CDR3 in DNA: TGCGCCAGCAGCTTCGACGGGGGGTACACCGGGGAGCTGTTTTTT.

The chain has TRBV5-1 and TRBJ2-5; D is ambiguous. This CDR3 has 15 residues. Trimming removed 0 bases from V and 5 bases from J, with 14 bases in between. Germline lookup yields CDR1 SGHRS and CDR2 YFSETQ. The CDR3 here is CASSLGIPPMETQYF. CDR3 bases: TGCGCCAGCAGCTTGGGGATACCTCCAATGGAGACCCAGTACTTC.

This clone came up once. This CDR3 reads CASSFSDRGEGYTF. In DNA, the CDR3 is TGTGCCAGCAGTTTCTCGGACAGGGGGGAAGGCTACACCTTC. The chain joins TRBV27 to TRBJ1-2, with 10 bases fitting TRBD1. From germline, CDR1 is MNHEY and CDR2 SMNVEV (reference sequence). V shed 3 bases and J 8 bases; nucleotides not matched to a gene: 6. The CDR3 is 14 amino acids.

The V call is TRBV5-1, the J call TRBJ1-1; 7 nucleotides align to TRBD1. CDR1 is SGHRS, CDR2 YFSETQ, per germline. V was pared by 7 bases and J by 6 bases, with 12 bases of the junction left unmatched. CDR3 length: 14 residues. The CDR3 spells CASDATGTAAEAFF. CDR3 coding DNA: TGCGCCAGCGACGCCACCGGGACAGCCGCTGAAGCTTTCTTT.

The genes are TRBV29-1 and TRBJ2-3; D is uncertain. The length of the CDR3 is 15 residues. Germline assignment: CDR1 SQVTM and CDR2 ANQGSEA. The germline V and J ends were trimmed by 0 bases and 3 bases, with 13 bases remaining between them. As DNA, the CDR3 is TGCAGCGTTGAAGATCCAGGAGCAGCTACAGATACGCAGTATTTT. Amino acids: CSVEDPGAATDTQYF.

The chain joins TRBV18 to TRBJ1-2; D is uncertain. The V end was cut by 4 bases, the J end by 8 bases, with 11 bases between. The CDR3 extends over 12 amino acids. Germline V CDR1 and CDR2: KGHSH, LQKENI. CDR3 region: CASSLGGYGYTF. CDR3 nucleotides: TGTGCCAGCTCACTCGGAGGGTACGGCTACACCTTC.

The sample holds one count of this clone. CDR3 loop: CASSSSGLQGGEQYF. The CDR3 DNA reads as TGTGCCAGCAGCTCCTCCGGGTTGCAGGGCGGCGAGCAGTACTTC. The rearrangement uses TRBV7-9 and TRBJ2-7, with D possibly TRBD1 on 5 matching bases. V gave up 4 bases and J gave up 6 bases, with 19 bases separating them. The CDR3 is made up of 15 amino acids. Germline loops: CDR1 SEHNR, CDR2 FQNEAQ (reference sequence).

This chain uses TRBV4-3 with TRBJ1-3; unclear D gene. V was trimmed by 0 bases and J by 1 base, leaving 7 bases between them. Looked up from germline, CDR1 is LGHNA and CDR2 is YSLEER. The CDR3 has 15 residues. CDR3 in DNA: TGCGCCAGCAGCCAAGATTTCGGGTCTGGAAACACCATATATTTT. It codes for CASSQDFGSGNTIYF.

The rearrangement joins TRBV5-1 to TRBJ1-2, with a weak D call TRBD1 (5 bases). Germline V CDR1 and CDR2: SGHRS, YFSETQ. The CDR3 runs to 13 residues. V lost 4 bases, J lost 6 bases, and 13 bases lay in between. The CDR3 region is CASSISGIDGYTF. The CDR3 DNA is TGCGCCAGCAGCATATCAGGGATAGATGGCTACACCTTC.

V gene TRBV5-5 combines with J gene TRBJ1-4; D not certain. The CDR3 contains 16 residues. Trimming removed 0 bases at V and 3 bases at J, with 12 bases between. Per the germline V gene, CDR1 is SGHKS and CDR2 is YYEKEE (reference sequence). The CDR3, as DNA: TGTGCCAGCAGCTTGGCGGGCGGCCTCTCTAATGAAAAACTGTTTTTT. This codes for CASSLAGGLSNEKLFF.

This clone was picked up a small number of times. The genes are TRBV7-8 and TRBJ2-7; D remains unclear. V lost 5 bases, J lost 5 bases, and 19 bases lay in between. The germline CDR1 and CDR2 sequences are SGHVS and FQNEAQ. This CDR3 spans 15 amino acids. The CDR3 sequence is CASSEDLGLLDEQYF. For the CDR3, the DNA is TGTGCCAGCAGCGAGGACCTAGGTTTGTTGGACGAGCAGTACTTC.

CDR3 in amino acids: CASRTTGADTQYF. DNA for the CDR3: TGTGCCAGCAGGACTACAGGAGCAGATACGCAGTATTTT. The chain has TRBV6-5 and TRBJ2-3; either TRBD1 or TRBD2 may supply D (5 bases each). V was shortened by 6 bases and J by 4 bases, with 11 bases between the two germline ends. CDR3 length: 13 residues. CDR1 MNHEY and CDR2 SVGAGI come from the germline V gene.

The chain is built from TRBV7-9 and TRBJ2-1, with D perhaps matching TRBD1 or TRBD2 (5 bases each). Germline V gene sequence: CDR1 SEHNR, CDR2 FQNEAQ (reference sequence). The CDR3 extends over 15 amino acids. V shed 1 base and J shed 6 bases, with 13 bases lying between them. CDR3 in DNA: TGTGCCAGCAGCTTAGGTGGGACCCGTGGCAATGAGCAGTTCTTC. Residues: CASSLGGTRGNEQFF.

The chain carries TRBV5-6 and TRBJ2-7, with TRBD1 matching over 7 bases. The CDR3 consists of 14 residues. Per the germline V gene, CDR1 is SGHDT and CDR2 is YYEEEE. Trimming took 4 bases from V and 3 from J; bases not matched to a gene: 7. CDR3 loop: CASSPGQQNYEQYF. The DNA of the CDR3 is TGTGCCAGCAGCCCGGGACAGCAAAACTACGAGCAGTACTTC. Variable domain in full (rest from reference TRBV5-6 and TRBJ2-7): DAGVTQSPTHLIKTRGQQVTLRCSPKSGHDTVSWYQQALGQGPQFIFQYYEEEERQRGNFPDRFSGHQFPNYSSELNVNALLLGDSALYLCASSPGQQNYEQYFGPGTRLTVT.

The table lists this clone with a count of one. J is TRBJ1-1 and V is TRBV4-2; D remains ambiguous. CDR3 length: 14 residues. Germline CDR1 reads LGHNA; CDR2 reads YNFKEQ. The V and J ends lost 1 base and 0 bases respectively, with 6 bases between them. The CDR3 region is CASSQAAVNTEAFF. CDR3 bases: TGTGCCAGCAGCCAAGCGGCAGTGAACACTGAAGCTTTCTTT.

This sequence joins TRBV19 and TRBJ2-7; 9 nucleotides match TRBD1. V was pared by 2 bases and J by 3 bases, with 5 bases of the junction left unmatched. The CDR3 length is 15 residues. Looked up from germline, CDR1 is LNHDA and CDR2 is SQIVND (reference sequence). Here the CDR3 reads CASSITGTGRYEQYF. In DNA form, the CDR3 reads TGTGCCAGTAGTATAACCGGGACAGGGCGCTACGAGCAGTACTTC.

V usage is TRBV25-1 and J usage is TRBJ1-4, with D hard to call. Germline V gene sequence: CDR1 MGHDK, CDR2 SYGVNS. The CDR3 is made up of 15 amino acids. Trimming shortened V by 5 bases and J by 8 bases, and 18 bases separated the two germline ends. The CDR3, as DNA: TGTGCCAGCAGTCCCCCGAGTGGGTTAGGGGAAAAACTGTTTTTT. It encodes CASSPPSGLGEKLFF.

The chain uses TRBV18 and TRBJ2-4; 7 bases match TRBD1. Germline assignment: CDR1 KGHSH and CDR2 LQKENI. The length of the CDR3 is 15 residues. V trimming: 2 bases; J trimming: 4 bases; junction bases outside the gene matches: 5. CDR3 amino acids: CASSPAGTAKNIQYF. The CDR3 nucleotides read TGTGCCAGCTCACCAGCCGGGACAGCAAAAAACATTCAGTACTTC.